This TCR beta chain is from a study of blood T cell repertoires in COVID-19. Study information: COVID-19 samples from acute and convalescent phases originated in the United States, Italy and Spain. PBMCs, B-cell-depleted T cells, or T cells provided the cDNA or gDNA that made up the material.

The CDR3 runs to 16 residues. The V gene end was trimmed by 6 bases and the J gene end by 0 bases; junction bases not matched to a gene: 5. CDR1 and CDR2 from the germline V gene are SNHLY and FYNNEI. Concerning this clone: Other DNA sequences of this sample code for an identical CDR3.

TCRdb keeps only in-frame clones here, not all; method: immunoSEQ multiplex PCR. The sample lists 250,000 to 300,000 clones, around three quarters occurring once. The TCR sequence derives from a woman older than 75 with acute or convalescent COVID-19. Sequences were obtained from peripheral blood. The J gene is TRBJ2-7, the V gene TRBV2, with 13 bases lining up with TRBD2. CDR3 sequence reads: CASSDWTSGGSYEQYF. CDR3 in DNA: TGTGCCAGCAGCGACTGGACTAGCGGGGGCTCCTACGAGCAGTACTTC. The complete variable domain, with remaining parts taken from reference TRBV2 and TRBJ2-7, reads EPEVTQTPSHQVTQMGQEVILRCVPISNHLYFYWYRQILGQKVEFLVSFYNNEISEKSEIFDDQFSVERPDGSNFTLKIRSTKLEDSAMYFCASSDWTSGGSYEQYFGPGTRLTVT.